The 3 T cell receptor beta chains reported below all come from one sample, sequenced in a study of cytomegalovirus exposure and HLA in healthy donors. Measured with immunoSEQ multiplex PCR; TCRdb has only the in-frame clones, and not every one. Of 200,000 to 250,000 clones listed, 75% to 95% are singletons. The sequenced sample consisted of PBMCs. Receptors originate from a woman between 18 and 29 years old in good health and CMV-seronegative.

The chain's CDR3 is CASIGTGSLLYNEQFF. The CDR3 region has the DNA TGTGCCAGCATTGGGACAGGGAGCCTTTTATACAATGAGCAGTTCTTC. The rearrangement links TRBV2 to TRBJ2-1; 9 nucleotides match TRBD1. V was clipped by 7 bases and J by 4 bases; unmatched bases: 11. The CDR3 loop spans 16 amino acids. In germline, CDR1 is SNHLY, CDR2 FYNNEI.

The J gene is TRBJ2-1, the V gene TRBV21-1; TRBD2 reflects the table's D call only, with no check against the DNA. TRBV21-1 is recorded as a pseudogene. The CDR3 extends over 17 amino acids. Here the CDR3 DNA reads TGTGCCAGCAGCAATTTCGGGACTTCAAGCTCCTACAATGAGCAGTTCTTC. Its protein is CASSNFGTSSSYNEQFF.

The gene calls are TRBV5-4 and TRBJ1-2; tentatively, D is TRBD1 (6 bases). Germline CDR1 and CDR2: SGHNT and YYREEE (reference sequence). This CDR3 region has 13 residues. V was cut by 4 bases and J by 7 bases, with 14 bases left in between. The CDR3 coding sequence is TGTGCCAGCAGCGAAGGGACAAAGCCTGGCTACACCTTC. This codes for CASSEGTKPGYTF.